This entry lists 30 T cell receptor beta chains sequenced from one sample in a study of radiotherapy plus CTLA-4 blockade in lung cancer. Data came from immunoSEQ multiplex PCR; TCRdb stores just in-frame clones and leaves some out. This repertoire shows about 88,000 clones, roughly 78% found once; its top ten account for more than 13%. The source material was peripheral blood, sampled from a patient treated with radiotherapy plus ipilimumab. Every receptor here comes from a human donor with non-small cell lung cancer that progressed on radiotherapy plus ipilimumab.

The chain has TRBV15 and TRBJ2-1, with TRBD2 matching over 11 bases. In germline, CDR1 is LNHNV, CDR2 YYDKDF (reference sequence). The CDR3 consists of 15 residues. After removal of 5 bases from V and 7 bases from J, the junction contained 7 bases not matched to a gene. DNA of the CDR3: TGTGCCACCAGCGTCCAAAGGACTAGCGGGAATGAGCAGTTCTTC. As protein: CATSVQRTSGNEQFF.

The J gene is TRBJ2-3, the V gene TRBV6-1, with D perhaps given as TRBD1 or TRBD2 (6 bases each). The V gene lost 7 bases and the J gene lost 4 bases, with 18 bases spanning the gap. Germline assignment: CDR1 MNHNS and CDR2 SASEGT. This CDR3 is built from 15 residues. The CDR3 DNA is TGTGCCAGCATGAGAGGGGGAGGCGGGGCAGATACGCAGTATTTT. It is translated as CASMRGGGGADTQYF.

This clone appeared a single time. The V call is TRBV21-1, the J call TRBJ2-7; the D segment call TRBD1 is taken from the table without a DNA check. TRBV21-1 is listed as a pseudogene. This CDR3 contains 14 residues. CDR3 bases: TGTGCCAGCCGGCACAAGGACAGATCCTACGAGCAGTACTTC. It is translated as CASRHKDRSYEQYF.

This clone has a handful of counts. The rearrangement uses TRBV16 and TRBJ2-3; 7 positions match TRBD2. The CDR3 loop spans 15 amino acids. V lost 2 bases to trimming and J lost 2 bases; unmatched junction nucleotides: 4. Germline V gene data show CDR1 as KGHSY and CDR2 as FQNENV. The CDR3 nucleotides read TGTGCCAGCAGCCAACCCGGGGGGATCACAGATACGCAGTATTTT. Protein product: CASSQPGGITDTQYF.

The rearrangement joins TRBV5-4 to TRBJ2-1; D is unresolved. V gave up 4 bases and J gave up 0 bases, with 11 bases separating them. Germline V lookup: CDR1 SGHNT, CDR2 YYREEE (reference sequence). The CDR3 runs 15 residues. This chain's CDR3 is CASSPGEPSYNEQFF. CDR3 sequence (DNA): TGTGCCAGCAGCCCCGGAGAACCCTCCTACAATGAGCAGTTCTTC. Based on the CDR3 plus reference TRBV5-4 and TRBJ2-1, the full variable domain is ETGVTQSPTHLIKTRGQQVTLRCSSQSGHNTVSWYQQALGQGPQFIFQYYREEENGRGNFPPRFSGLQFPNYSSELNVNALELDDSALYLCASSPGEPSYNEQFFGPGTRLTVL.

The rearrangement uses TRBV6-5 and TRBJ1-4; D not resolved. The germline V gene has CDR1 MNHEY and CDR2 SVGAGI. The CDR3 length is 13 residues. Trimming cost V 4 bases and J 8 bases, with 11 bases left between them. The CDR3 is CASSSYSREKLFF. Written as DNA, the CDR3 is TGTGCCAGCAGTTCCTACAGCCGGGAAAAACTGTTTTTT.

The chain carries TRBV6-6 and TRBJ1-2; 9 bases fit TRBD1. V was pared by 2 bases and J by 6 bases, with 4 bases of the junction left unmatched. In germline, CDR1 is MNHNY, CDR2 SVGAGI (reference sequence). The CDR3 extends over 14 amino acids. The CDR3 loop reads CASSYVGTGNGYTF. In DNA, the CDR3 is TGTGCCAGCAGTTACGTCGGGACAGGGAATGGCTACACCTTC.

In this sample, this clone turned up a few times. The CDR3 reads CASSLDLPSSYNEQFF. CDR3 nucleotides: TGCGCCAGCAGCTTGGACCTACCGAGCTCCTACAATGAGCAGTTCTTC. The chain links TRBV5-1 to TRBJ2-1; D gene uncertain. There are 16 residues in the CDR3. Germline values: CDR1 SGHRS, CDR2 YFSETQ. The V gene lost 0 bases and the J gene lost 0 bases, with 10 bases spanning the gap.

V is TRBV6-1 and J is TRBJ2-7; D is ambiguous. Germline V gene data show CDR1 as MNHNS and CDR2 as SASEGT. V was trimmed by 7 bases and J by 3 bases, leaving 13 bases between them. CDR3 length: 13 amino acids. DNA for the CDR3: TGTGCCAGCACCTTGGCCGGATACTACGAGCAGTACTTC. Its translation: CASTLAGYYEQYF.

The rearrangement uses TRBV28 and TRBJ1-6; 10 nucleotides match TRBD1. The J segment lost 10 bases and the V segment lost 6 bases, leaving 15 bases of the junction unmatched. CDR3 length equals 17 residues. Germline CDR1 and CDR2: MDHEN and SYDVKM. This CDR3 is CASSSAGTGERGSPLHF. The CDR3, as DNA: TGTGCCAGCAGCTCCGCCGGGACAGGGGAAAGGGGATCACCCCTCCACTTT.

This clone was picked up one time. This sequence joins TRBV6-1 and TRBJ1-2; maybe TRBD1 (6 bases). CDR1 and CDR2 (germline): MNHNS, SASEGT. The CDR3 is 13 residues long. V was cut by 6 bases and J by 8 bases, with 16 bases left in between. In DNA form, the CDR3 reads TGTGCCAGCAGCAGGGGCCCGAGACAGGGCTACACCTTC. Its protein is CASSRGPRQGYTF.

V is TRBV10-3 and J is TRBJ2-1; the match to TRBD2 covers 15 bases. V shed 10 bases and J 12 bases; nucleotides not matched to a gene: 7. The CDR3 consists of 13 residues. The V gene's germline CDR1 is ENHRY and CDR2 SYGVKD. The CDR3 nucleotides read TGTGCCACCGGACTAGCGGGAGGGCCCCGGCAGTTCTTC. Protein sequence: CATGLAGGPRQFF.

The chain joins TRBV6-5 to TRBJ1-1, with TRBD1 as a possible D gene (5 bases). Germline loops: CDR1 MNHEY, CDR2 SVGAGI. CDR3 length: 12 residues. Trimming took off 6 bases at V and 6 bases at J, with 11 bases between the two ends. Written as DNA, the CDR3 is TGTGCCAGCAGACCAGGGAAGGCTGAAGCTTTCTTT. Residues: CASRPGKAEAFF.

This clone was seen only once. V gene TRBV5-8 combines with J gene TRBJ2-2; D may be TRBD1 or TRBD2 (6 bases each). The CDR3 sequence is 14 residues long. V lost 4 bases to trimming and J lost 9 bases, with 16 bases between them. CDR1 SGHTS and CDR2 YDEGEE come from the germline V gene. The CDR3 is CASSARGTNWELFF. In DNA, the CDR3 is TGTGCCAGCAGCGCGCGCGGGACAAACTGGGAGCTGTTTTTT.

In nucleotides, the CDR3 is TGCGCCAGCAGCCAAGATATAACGACACATGGCTACACCTTC. It yields the protein CASSQDITTHGYTF. The rearrangement uses TRBV4-1 and TRBJ1-2; D not certain. V shed 0 bases and J shed 6 bases, with 11 bases lying between them. CDR1 and CDR2 from the germline V gene are MGHRA and YSYEKL. The CDR3 is 14 amino acids.

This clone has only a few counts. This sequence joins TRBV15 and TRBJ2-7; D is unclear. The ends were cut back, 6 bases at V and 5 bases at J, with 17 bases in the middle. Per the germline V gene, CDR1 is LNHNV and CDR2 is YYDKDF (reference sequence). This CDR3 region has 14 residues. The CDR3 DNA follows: TGTGCCACCAGTCCCCTCTGGGCTCCCAACGAGCAGTACTTC. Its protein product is CATSPLWAPNEQYF.

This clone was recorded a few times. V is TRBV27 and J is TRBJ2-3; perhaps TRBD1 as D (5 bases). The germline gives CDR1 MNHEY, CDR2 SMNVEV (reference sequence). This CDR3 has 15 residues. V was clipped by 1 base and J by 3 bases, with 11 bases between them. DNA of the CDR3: TGTGCCAGCAGTTTATGGGGCAGTAAGACAGATACGCAGTATTTT. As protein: CASSLWGSKTDTQYF.

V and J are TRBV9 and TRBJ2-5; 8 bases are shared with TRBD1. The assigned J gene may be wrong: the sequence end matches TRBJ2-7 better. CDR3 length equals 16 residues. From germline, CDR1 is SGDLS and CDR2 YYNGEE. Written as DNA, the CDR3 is TGTGCCAGCAGCGTAGGCCCCAGTGGACAGGGCTACGAGCAGTACTTC. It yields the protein CASSVGPSGQGYEQYF.

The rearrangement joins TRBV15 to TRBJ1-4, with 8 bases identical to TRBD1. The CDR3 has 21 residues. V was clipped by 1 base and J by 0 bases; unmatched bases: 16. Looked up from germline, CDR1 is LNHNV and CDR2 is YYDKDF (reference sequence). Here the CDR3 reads CATSRARGQGQARSTNEKLFF. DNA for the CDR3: TGTGCCACCAGCAGAGCGCGCGGACAGGGACAGGCAAGGTCAACTAATGAAAAACTGTTTTTT.

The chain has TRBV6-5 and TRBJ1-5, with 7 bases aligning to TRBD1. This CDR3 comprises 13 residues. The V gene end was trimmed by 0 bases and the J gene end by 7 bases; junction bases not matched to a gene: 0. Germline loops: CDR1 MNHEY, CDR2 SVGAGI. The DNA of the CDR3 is TGTGCCAGCAGTTACTCGACAGGGCAGCCCCAGCATTTT. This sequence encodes CASSYSTGQPQHF.

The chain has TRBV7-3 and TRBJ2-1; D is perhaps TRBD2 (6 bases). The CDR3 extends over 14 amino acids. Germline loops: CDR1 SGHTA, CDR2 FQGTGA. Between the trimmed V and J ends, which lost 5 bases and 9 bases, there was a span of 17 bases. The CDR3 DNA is TGTGCCAGCAGCCGGGACTCCCAGGGAGGTGAGCAGTTCTTC. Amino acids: CASSRDSQGGEQFF.

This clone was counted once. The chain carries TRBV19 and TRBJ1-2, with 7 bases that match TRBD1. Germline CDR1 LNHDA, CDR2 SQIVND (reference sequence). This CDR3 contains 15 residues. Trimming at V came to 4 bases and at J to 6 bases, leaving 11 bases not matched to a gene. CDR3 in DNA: TGTGCCAGTAGTACATGGGGGCAGGGGGAAGATGGCTACACCTTC. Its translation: CASSTWGQGEDGYTF.

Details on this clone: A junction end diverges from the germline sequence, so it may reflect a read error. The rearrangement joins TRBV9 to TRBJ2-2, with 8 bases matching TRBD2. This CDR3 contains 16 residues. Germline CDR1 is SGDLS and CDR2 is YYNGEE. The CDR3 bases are TGTGCCCGCAGCGTAATCGGGACGGGGGGGACCGGGGAGCTGTTTTTT. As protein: CARSVIGTGGTGELFF.

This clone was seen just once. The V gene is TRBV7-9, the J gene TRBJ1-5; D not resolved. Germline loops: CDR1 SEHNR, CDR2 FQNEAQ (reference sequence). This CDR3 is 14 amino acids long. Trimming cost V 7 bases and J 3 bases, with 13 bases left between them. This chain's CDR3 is CASTSDGINQPQHF. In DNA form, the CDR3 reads TGTGCCAGCACCTCCGACGGAATCAATCAGCCCCAGCATTTT. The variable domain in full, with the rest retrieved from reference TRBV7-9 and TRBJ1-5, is DTGVSQNPRHKITKRGQNVTFRCDPISEHNRLYWYRQTLGQGPEFLTYFQNEAQLEKSRLLSDRFSAERPKGSFSTLEIQRTEQGDSAMYLCASTSDGINQPQHFGDGTRLSIL.

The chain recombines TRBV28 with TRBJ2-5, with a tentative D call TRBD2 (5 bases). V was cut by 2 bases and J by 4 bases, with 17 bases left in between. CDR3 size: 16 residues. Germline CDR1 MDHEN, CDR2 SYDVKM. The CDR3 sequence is CASSLELDSRRETQYF. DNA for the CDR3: TGTGCCAGCAGTTTAGAGTTGGACTCCCGCCGAGAGACCCAGTACTTC. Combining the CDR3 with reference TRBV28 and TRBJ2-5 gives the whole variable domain DVKVTQSSRYLVKRTGEKVFLECVQDMDHENMFWYRQDPGLGLRLIYFSYDVKMKEKGDIPEGYSVSREKKERFSLILESASTNQTSMYLCASSLELDSRRETQYFGPGTRLLVL.

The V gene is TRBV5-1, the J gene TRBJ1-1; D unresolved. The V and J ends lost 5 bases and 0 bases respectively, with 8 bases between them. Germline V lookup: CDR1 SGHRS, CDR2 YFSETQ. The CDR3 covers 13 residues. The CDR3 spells CASSEEMNTEAFF. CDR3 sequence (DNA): TGCGCCAGCAGTGAAGAAATGAACACTGAAGCTTTCTTT.

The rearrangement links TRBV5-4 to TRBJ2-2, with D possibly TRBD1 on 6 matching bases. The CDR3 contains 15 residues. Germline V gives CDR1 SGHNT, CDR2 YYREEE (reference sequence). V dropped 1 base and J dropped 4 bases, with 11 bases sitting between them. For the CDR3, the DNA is TGTGCCAGCAGCTTGCAGGGGCGGAGCACCGGGGAGCTGTTTTTT. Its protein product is CASSLQGRSTGELFF.

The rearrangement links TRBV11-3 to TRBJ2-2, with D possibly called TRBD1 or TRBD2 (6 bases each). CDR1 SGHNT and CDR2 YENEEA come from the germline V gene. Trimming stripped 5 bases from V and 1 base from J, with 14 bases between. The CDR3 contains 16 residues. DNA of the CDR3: TGTGCCAGCAGCGAACCCAGGGGAGGGAACACCGGGGAGCTGTTTTTT. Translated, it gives CASSEPRGGNTGELFF.

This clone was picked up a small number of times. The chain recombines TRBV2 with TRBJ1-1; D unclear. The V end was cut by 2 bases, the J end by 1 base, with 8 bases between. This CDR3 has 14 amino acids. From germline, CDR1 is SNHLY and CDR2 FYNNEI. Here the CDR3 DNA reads TGTGCCAGCAGTGAATTGAGGTCGAACACTGAAGCTTTCTTT. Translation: CASSELRSNTEAFF.

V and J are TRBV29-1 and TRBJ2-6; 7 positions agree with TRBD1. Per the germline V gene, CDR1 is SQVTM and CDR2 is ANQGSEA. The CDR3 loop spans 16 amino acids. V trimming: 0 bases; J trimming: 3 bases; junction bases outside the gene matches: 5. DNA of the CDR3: TGCAGCGTTGAAGATTACAGGGGACGTGGGGCCAACGTCCTGACTTTC. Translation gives CSVEDYRGRGANVLTF. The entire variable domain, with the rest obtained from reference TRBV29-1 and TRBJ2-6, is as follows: SAVISQKPSRDICQRGTSLTIQCQVDSQVTMMFWYRQQPGQSLTLIATANQGSEATYESGFVIDKFPISRPNLTFSTLTVSNMSPEDSSIYLCSVEDYRGRGANVLTFGAGSRLTVL.